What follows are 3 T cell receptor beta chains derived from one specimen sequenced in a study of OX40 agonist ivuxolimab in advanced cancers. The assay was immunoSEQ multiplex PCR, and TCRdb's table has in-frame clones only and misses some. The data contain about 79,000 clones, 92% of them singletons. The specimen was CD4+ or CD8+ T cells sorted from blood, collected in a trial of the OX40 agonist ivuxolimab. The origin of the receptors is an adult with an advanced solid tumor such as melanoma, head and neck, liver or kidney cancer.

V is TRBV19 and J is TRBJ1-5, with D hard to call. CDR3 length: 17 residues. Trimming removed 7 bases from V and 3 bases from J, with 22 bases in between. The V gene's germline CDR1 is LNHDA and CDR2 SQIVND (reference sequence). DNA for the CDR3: TGTGCCAGTACTCTATCGGGCCGAGGGTCCGACAATCAGCCCCAGCATTTT. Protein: CASTLSGRGSDNQPQHF.

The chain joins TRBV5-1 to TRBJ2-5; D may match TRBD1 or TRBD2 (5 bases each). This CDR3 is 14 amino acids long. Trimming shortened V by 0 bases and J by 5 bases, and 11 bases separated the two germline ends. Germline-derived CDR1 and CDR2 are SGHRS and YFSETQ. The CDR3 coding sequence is TGCGCCAGCAGCTTGGTAGGTGAGGGGGAGACCCAGTACTTC. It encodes CASSLVGEGETQYF.

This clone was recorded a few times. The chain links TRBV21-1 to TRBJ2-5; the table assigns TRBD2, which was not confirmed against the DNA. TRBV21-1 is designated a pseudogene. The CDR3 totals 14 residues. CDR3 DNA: TGTGCCAGCGGCACTAGCGGGGGGAGGGAGACCCAGTACTTC. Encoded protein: CASGTSGGRETQYF.